These 32 T cell receptor beta chains originate from one sample sequenced in a study of CD4 T cells in relation to SARS-CoV-2 and coronaviruses. Antigens of these TCRs are unknown. Clones were sequenced by immunoSEQ multiplex PCR, and TCRdb holds only the in-frame ones, with some missing. The sample contains some 21,000 clones, more than 70% of which appear only once. Unexposed donor CD4+ T cells date from about 2010-2018, before the COVID-19 pandemic. CD4+ T cells were isolated from the cells after about 11 days of culture. The source material was CD4+ T cells from PBMCs, cultured in vitro. These receptors all stem from a human donor in good health.

This clone appeared a few times. The chain couples TRBV2 to TRBJ2-7; no clear D gene. Trimming took 6 bases from V and 2 from J, leaving 17 bases between them. This CDR3 is built from 15 residues. Germline V gene lookup returns CDR1 SNHLY and CDR2 FYNNEI. CDR3 protein: CASRVRSDTTYEQYF. The CDR3 DNA follows: TGTGCCAGCAGGGTAAGAAGTGATACTACCTACGAGCAGTACTTC. Combining the CDR3 with reference TRBV2 and TRBJ2-7 gives the whole variable domain EPEVTQTPSHQVTQMGQEVILRCVPISNHLYFYWYRQILGQKVEFLVSFYNNEISEKSEIFDDQFSVERPDGSNFTLKIRSTKLEDSAMYFCASRVRSDTTYEQYFGPGTRLTVT.

The chain is built from TRBV19 and TRBJ2-2; D is undetermined. This CDR3 has 12 amino acids. Germline lookup yields CDR1 LNHDA and CDR2 SQIVND (reference sequence). The V end was cut by 1 base, the J end by 9 bases, with 6 bases between. Written as DNA, the CDR3 is TGTGCCAGTAGTATAGGAAACCGGGAGCTGTTTTTT. It translates to CASSIGNRELFF.

This clone was found a few times. J is TRBJ1-1 and V is TRBV12-3 or TRBV12-4, with D possibly being TRBD1 (5 bases). The V and J ends lost 7 bases and 3 bases respectively, with 9 bases between them. CDR3 size: 12 residues. The chain's CDR3 is CASIRGDTEAFF. In DNA form, the CDR3 reads TGTGCCAGCATCAGAGGGGACACTGAAGCTTTCTTT.

The DNA of the CDR3 is TGCGCCAGCAGCTTGGGGACTAGGCAGACCGGGGAGCTGTTTTTT. It codes for CASSLGTRQTGELFF. The V and J genes are TRBV5-1 and TRBJ2-2, with TRBD2 matching 7 bases. The junction had 4 bases not matched to a gene; V was cut back by 0 bases and J by 5 bases. This CDR3 comprises 15 residues. Germline CDR1 SGHRS, CDR2 YFSETQ.

This clone was counted between two and nine times. This chain connects TRBV5-1 to TRBJ2-1; 7 positions agree with TRBD1. Per the germline V gene, CDR1 is SGHRS and CDR2 is YFSETQ. The ends lost 3 bases at V and 3 bases at J; junction bases unmatched: 6. The CDR3 covers 15 residues. This CDR3 is CASSSETGLYNEQFF. The DNA of the CDR3 is TGCGCCAGCAGCTCGGAGACAGGGCTCTACAATGAGCAGTTCTTC.

The V and J genes are TRBV5-1 and TRBJ2-1, with D tentatively TRBD1 or TRBD2 (5 bases each). V lost 9 bases, J lost 7 bases, and 17 bases lay in between. The length of the CDR3 is 13 residues. In germline, CDR1 is SGHRS, CDR2 YFSETQ. The CDR3 nucleotides are TGCGCCACCGGGGACCCCGCCTGGAATGAGCAGTTCTTC. It specifies CATGDPAWNEQFF.

The chain recombines TRBV5-1 with TRBJ1-1; D gene ambiguous. This CDR3 contains 12 residues. Germline CDR1 is SGHRS and CDR2 is YFSETQ. V lost 3 bases, J lost 1 base, and 4 bases lay in between. The CDR3 spells CASSYGNTEAFF. The CDR3 DNA reads as TGCGCCAGCAGCTATGGGAACACTGAAGCTTTCTTT.

J is TRBJ2-3 and V is TRBV23-1, with D unresolved. TRBV23-1 counts as an open reading frame of uncertain function. The CDR3 is made up of 12 amino acids. The V end was cut by 0 bases, the J end by 6 bases, with 4 bases between. The CDR3 coding sequence is TGCGCCAGCAGTCAATCGCGGGATACGCAGTATTTT. Protein product: CASSQSRDTQYF.

V is TRBV24-1 and J is TRBJ2-2; the match to TRBD1 covers 10 bases. Germline lookup yields CDR1 KGHDR and CDR2 SFDVKD. The CDR3 covers 18 residues. V lost 1 base and J lost 7; bases outside the gene matches: 11. In nucleotides, the CDR3 is TGTGCCACCAGTGATTTAGGTGGTGGGACAGGGGCCGGCGGGGAGCTGTTTTTT. It codes for CATSDLGGGTGAGGELFF.

This rearrangement joins TRBV4-2 to TRBJ2-2; 9 bases are shared with TRBD2. Germline V gene data show CDR1 as LGHNA and CDR2 as YNFKEQ. J gave up 5 bases and V 4 bases, and 11 bases lay outside the gene matches. CDR3 length: 17 residues. CDR3 protein: CASSRMTSGDETGELFF. The CDR3 region has the DNA TGTGCCAGCAGCCGGATGACTAGCGGAGACGAGACCGGGGAGCTGTTTTTT.

The rearrangement uses TRBV5-1 and TRBJ1-2, with 7 bases fitting TRBD1. This CDR3 is 15 amino acids long. V lost 1 base to trimming and J lost 6 bases; unmatched junction nucleotides: 9. CDR1 and CDR2 (germline): SGHRS, YFSETQ. CDR3 loop: CASSLRGTANDGYTF. For the CDR3, the DNA is TGCGCCAGCAGCTTGAGGGGGACAGCGAATGATGGCTACACCTTC.

The count of this clone is one. The V call is TRBV12-3 or TRBV12-4, the J call TRBJ2-1; a possible D gene is TRBD2 (5 bases). The CDR3 is 13 amino acids. The V end lost 8 bases, the J end lost 5 bases, and 13 bases lay between the germline ends. The CDR3 DNA is TGTGCCAGCTGCTCTAACGGGGACAATGAGCAGTTCTTC. It is translated as CASCSNGDNEQFF.

The chain carries TRBV9 and TRBJ1-1; D remains ambiguous. The V end lost 0 bases, the J end lost 3 bases, and 9 bases lay between the germline ends. The CDR3 spans 14 residues. The germline gives CDR1 SGDLS, CDR2 YYNGEE. CDR3 loop: CASSVVGSDTEAFF. DNA of the CDR3: TGTGCCAGCAGCGTAGTAGGATCGGACACTGAAGCTTTCTTT.

The chain recombines TRBV5-8 with TRBJ2-2; either TRBD1 or TRBD2 may supply D (5 bases each). Germline V gene sequence: CDR1 SGHTS, CDR2 YDEGEE. The V and J ends lost 4 bases and 7 bases respectively, with 23 bases between them. The CDR3 has 17 amino acids. CDR3 amino acids: CASSTPLYKGRDGELFF. In DNA form, the CDR3 reads TGTGCCAGCAGCACCCCTCTTTACAAGGGACGGGACGGGGAGCTGTTTTTT.

V gene TRBV7-8 combines with J gene TRBJ2-1; 7 nucleotides align to TRBD2. The CDR3 has 18 amino acids. The V gene's germline CDR1 is SGHVS and CDR2 FQNEAQ. V was pared by 1 base and J by 2 bases, with 11 bases of the junction left unmatched. CDR3 protein: CASSLGHIAGVTYNEQFF. The CDR3 bases are TGTGCCAGCAGCTTAGGACATATAGCGGGCGTGACCTACAATGAGCAGTTCTTC.

This chain connects TRBV2 to TRBJ2-7, with D unresolved. Germline V gives CDR1 SNHLY, CDR2 FYNNEI. Trimming removed 1 base from V and 2 bases from J, with 6 bases in between. The CDR3 spans 13 residues. The CDR3 region is CASSEEAAYEQYF. The CDR3 bases are TGTGCCAGCAGTGAAGAAGCTGCCTACGAGCAGTACTTC.

The chain has TRBV24-1 and TRBJ2-5; a weak D match, TRBD2 (5 bases). This CDR3 is 13 amino acids long. The V end was cut by 7 bases, the J end by 2 bases, with 10 bases between. Germline lookup yields CDR1 KGHDR and CDR2 SFDVKD. The CDR3 region is CATSTDWQETQYF. DNA of the CDR3: TGTGCCACCAGCACGGACTGGCAAGAGACCCAGTACTTC.

This clone was observed a few times. V and J are TRBV10-1 and TRBJ1-2; D may be TRBD1 (6 bases). Trimming took off 5 bases at V and 3 bases at J, with 10 bases between the two ends. Germline V gene sequence: CDR1 WNHNN, CDR2 SYGVQD (reference sequence). This CDR3 region has 13 residues. The CDR3 region has the DNA TGCGCCAGCAGTCCGGGACAAGACTATGGCTACACCTTC. Its protein is CASSPGQDYGYTF.

The V gene is TRBV28, the J gene TRBJ2-1; possibly TRBD2 for D (5 bases). This CDR3 has 14 amino acids. V dropped 8 bases and J dropped 6 bases, with 17 bases sitting between them. In germline, CDR1 is MDHEN, CDR2 SYDVKM. CDR3 loop: CASLGVQASNEQFF. In nucleotides, the CDR3 is TGTGCCAGCCTCGGGGTTCAGGCGAGCAATGAGCAGTTCTTC.

The chain links TRBV7-9 to TRBJ1-2; D is unresolved. CDR3 length: 13 residues. Between the trimmed V and J ends, which lost 2 bases and 3 bases, there was a span of 7 bases. Per the germline V gene, CDR1 is SEHNR and CDR2 is FQNEAQ (reference sequence). DNA for the CDR3: TGTGCCAGCAGCTTACTAGCCGACTATGGCTACACCTTC. Its protein product is CASSLLADYGYTF.

This clone has more than one count but fewer than ten. V is TRBV11-2 and J is TRBJ1-2; D is ambiguous. The CDR3 totals 14 residues. The ends were cut back, 0 bases at V and 6 bases at J, with 11 bases in the middle. Germline CDR1 is SGHAT and CDR2 is FQNNGV. The chain's CDR3 is CASSLDRGVDGYTF. DNA for the CDR3: TGTGCCAGCAGCTTAGACCGGGGTGTGGATGGCTACACCTTC.

V is TRBV13 and J is TRBJ1-4, with D unresolved. This CDR3 region has 14 residues. Germline V lookup: CDR1 PRHDT, CDR2 FYEKMQ (reference sequence). V shed 5 bases and J shed 3 bases, with 10 bases lying between them. The CDR3 loop reads CASSTRLSNEKLFF. The CDR3 bases are TGTGCCAGCAGCACCAGGCTATCTAATGAAAAACTGTTTTTT.

The chain recombines TRBV2 with TRBJ2-1; D is possibly TRBD1 (6 bases). The CDR3 consists of 16 residues. Looked up from germline, CDR1 is SNHLY and CDR2 is FYNNEI. V lost 7 bases and J 0 bases, leaving 16 bases between the germline ends. CDR3 in amino acids: CASTTSGQSSYNEQFF. CDR3 coding DNA: TGTGCCAGCACAACCTCAGGACAGAGCTCCTACAATGAGCAGTTCTTC. Full variable domain (outside the CDR3, taken from reference TRBV2 and TRBJ2-1): EPEVTQTPSHQVTQMGQEVILRCVPISNHLYFYWYRQILGQKVEFLVSFYNNEISEKSEIFDDQFSVERPDGSNFTLKIRSTKLEDSAMYFCASTTSGQSSYNEQFFGPGTRLTVL.

In its sample, this clone ranks as medium-sized. The chain recombines TRBV19 with TRBJ1-6; unclear D gene. Germline V lookup: CDR1 LNHDA, CDR2 SQIVND (reference sequence). The CDR3 sequence is 12 residues long. The ends were cut back, 1 base at V and 14 bases at J, with 9 bases in the middle. Written as DNA, the CDR3 is TGTGCCAGTAGTATAGTAGGAGGAGCCCTCCACTTT. Translation: CASSIVGGALHF.

The table lists this clone with a count of one. The gene calls are TRBV7-2 and TRBJ1-2; D is undetermined. V gave up 5 bases and J gave up 0 bases, with 13 bases separating them. CDR1 is SGHTA, CDR2 FQGNSA, per germline. The CDR3 has 15 amino acids. The CDR3 coding sequence is TGTGCCAGCAGCAGAAAGGACGGCGCTAACTATGGCTACACCTTC. Translated, it gives CASSRKDGANYGYTF.

The chain joins TRBV12-5 to TRBJ2-2; 7 bases agree with TRBD2. Germline assignment: CDR1 LGHNT and CDR2 FRNRAP. V lost 5 bases and J lost 2; bases outside the gene matches: 2. CDR3 size: 14 residues. The CDR3: CASGSGANTGELFF. As DNA, the CDR3 is TGTGCTAGTGGTAGCGGGGCAAACACCGGGGAGCTGTTTTTT.

The chain employs TRBV9 and TRBJ1-5, with a possible D match to TRBD1 (5 bases). V dropped 0 bases and J dropped 7 bases, with 11 bases sitting between them. The germline V gene encodes CDR1 SGDLS and CDR2 YYNGEE. The CDR3 has 14 amino acids. The CDR3 reads CASSVVGGRQPQHF. As DNA, the CDR3 is TGTGCCAGCAGCGTAGTGGGGGGAAGACAGCCCCAGCATTTT.

In its sample, this clone was seen once. The gene calls are TRBV6-2 or TRBV6-3 and TRBJ1-2, with 7 bases identical to TRBD1. The V and J ends lost 6 bases and 2 bases, in that order; junction bases with no gene match: 9. Germline CDR1 and CDR2: MNHEY and SVGEGT. The length of the CDR3 is 15 residues. The CDR3 coding sequence is TGTGCCAGCAGCCGGCCCTCGGGACAGAACTATGGCTACACCTTC. Protein: CASSRPSGQNYGYTF.

The V gene is TRBV7-3, the J gene TRBJ2-3; D is possibly TRBD2 (5 bases). Germline V lookup: CDR1 SGHTA, CDR2 FQGTGA. The CDR3 has 14 residues. The V gene lost 8 bases and the J gene lost 2 bases, with 14 bases spanning the gap. The chain's CDR3 is CASAWRGNTDTQYF. The CDR3 nucleotides read TGTGCCAGCGCCTGGCGAGGGAACACAGATACGCAGTATTTT. The full variable domain, completed using reference TRBV7-3 and TRBJ2-3, is GAGVSQTPSNKVTEKGKYVELRCDPISGHTALYWYRQSLGQGPEFLIYFQGTGAADDSGLPNDRFFAVRPEGSVSTLKIQRTERGDSAVYLCASAWRGNTDTQYFGPGTRLTVL.

This chain connects TRBV7-9 to TRBJ1-4, with unresolved D. This CDR3 has 17 amino acids. Germline V lookup: CDR1 SEHNR, CDR2 FQNEAQ (reference sequence). V was shortened by 0 bases and J by 0 bases, with 11 bases between the two germline ends. The CDR3 loop reads CASSLAVRRATNEKLFF. The CDR3 region has the DNA TGTGCCAGCAGCTTAGCGGTCCGGCGTGCAACTAATGAAAAACTGTTTTTT.

The V and J genes are TRBV14 and TRBJ1-2; D gene ambiguous. The germline CDR1 and CDR2 sequences are SGHDN and FVKESK. V dropped 1 base and J dropped 4 bases, with 13 bases sitting between them. The CDR3 consists of 15 residues. CDR3 coding DNA: TGTGCCAGCAGCCAAGTCGTATGGCCCTTCTATGGCTACACCTTC. Translating it yields CASSQVVWPFYGYTF.

This sequence joins TRBV5-1 and TRBJ2-2; D unclear. Looked up from germline, CDR1 is SGHRS and CDR2 is YFSETQ. This CDR3 is 13 amino acids long. V was cut by 4 bases and J by 5 bases, with 9 bases left in between. The CDR3 DNA is TGCGCCAGCAGCATAGAGTCTACCGGGGAGCTGTTTTTT. It codes for CASSIESTGELFF.